The entry that follows covers one TCR beta chain sequence. The antigen remains undetermined. V gave up 6 bases and J gave up 5 bases, with 11 bases separating them. CDR1 is MNHNY, CDR2 SVGAGI, per germline (reference sequence). This CDR3 has 12 amino acids. These data are taken from a study of beta chain features in type 1 diabetes. Overall study: Cell yields, gender and age were similar in healthy donors and patients. Points from the study as a whole: PCR might preferentially amplify shorter templates, equally in patients and controls. Among all four CD4+ subsets, Type 1 diabetes patients had TCRB CDR3s that were moderately but significantly shorter. Using cDNA template may skew counts toward highly expressing activated cells.

The single heparinised draw taken from each donor contained 90 to 150 mL of blood on average. Expressed TCRB transcripts were sequenced, since all the RNA that had been isolated was reverse transcribed. Assay used: immunoSEQ multiplex PCR; TCRdb lists only in-frame clones, some missing. The sample has around 250,000 clones; approximately 15% are singletons. The specimen sequenced was naive CD4+ T cells from blood. This receptor was obtained from a man aged 25 to 40 with type 1 diabetes. The rearrangement links TRBV6-6 to TRBJ2-7; D is undetermined. CDR3 nucleotides: TGTGCCAGCAGCAGCGACCCCCACGAGCAGTACTTC. This encodes CASSSDPHEQYF.